This T cell receptor beta chain was documented in a study of T cell changes during pregnancy in multiple sclerosis. V was pared by 0 bases and J by 8 bases, with 13 bases between. Germline CDR1 SEHNR, CDR2 FQNEAQ (reference sequence). CDR3 length: 14 residues. Sequencing used immunoSEQ multiplex PCR; TCRdb keeps in-frame clones, though not all of them. The sample contains about 60,000 clones, 90% to 95% of which appear only once. Specimen: peripheral blood, collected before pregnancy. The receptor's source is a female donor with multiple sclerosis, enrolled in a pregnancy study. The rearrangement links TRBV7-9 to TRBJ1-1; unclear D gene. The CDR3 DNA reads as TGTGCCAGCAGCTTAGCATCTGGGCGCCAGGAAGCTTTCTTT. Translation: CASSLASGRQEAFF.